This T cell receptor beta chain comes out of a study of OX40 agonist ivuxolimab in advanced cancers. Repertoires were generated with immunoSEQ multiplex PCR, while TCRdb's copy carries only in-frame clones and drops some. The data show about 73,000 clones, approximately 92% seen once. Germline values: CDR1 SGHRS, CDR2 YFSETQ. The CDR3 has 14 amino acids. Trimming took 4 bases from V and 4 from J; bases not matched to a gene: 2. This material consisted of CD4+ or CD8+ T cells sorted from blood, taken in a trial of the OX40 agonist ivuxolimab. The V call is TRBV5-1, the J call TRBJ2-3; 11 bases align to TRBD1. The TCR was taken from an adult with an advanced solid tumor such as melanoma, head and neck, liver or kidney cancer. This CDR3 is CASSPGQGADTQYF. The DNA of the CDR3 is TGCGCCAGCAGCCCGGGACAGGGGGCAGATACGCAGTATTTT.